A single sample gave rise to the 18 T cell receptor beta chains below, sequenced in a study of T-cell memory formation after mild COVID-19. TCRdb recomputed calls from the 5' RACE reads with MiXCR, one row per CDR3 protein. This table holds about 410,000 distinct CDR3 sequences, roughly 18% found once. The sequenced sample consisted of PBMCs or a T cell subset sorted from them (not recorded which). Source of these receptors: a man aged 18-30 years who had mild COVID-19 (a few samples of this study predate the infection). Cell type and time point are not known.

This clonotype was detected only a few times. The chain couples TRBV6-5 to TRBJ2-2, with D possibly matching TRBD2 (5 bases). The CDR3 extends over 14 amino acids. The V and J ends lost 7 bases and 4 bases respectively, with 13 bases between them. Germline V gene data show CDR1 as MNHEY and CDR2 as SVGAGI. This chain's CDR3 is CASITNRGTGELFF. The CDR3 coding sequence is TGTGCCAGCATTACCAACCGGGGCACCGGGGAGCTGTTTTTT.

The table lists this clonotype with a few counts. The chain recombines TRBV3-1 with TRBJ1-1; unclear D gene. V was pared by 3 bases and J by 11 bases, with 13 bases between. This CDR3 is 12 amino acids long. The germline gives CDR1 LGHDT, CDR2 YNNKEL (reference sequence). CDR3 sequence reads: CASSQDPQPAFF. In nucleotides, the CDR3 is TGTGCCAGCAGCCAGGACCCACAGCCGGCTTTCTTT. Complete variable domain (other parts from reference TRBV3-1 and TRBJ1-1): DTAVSQTPKYLVTQMGNDKSIKCEQNLGHDTMYWYKQDSKKFLKIMFSYNNKELIINETVPNRFSPKSPDKAHLNLHINSLELGDSAVYFCASSQDPQPAFFGQGTRLTVV.

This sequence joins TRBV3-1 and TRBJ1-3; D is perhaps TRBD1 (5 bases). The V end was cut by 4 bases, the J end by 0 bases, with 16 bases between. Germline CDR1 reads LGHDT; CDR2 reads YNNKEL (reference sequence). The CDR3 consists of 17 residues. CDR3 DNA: TGTGCCAGCAGCCGACGGGCAGGGTCCGGCTCTGGAAACACCATATATTTT. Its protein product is CASSRRAGSGSGNTIYF.

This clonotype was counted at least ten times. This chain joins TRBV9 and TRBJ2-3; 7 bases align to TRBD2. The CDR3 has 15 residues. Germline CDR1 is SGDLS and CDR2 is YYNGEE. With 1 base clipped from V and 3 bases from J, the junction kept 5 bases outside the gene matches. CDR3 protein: CASSVLTGGTDTQYF. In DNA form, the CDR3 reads TGTGCCAGCAGCGTACTGACCGGGGGGACAGATACGCAGTATTTT.

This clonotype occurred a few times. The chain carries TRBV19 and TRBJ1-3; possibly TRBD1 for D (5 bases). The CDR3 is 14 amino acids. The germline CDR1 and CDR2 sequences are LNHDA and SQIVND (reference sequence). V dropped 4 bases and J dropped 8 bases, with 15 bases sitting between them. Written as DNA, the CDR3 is TGTGCCAGTAGTACCTCGGCGGGGCAGGACACCATATATTTT. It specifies CASSTSAGQDTIYF.

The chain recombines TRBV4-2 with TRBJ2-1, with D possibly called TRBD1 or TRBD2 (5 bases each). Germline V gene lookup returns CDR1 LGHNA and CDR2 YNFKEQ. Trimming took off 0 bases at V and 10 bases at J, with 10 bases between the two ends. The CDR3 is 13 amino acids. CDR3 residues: CASSQDPGREQFF. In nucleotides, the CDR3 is TGTGCCAGCAGCCAAGACCCGGGACGGGAGCAGTTCTTC.

CDR3 bases: TGTGCCAGCAGCCTAGGGACAGGGGGCTGGAATGAGCAGTTCTTC. As protein: CASSLGTGGWNEQFF. J is TRBJ2-1 and V is TRBV3-1; 12 bases fit TRBD1. Germline lookup yields CDR1 LGHDT and CDR2 YNNKEL (reference sequence). The CDR3 consists of 15 residues. Germline trimming cut 4 bases from V and 7 bases from J; bases unmatched to any gene: 5.

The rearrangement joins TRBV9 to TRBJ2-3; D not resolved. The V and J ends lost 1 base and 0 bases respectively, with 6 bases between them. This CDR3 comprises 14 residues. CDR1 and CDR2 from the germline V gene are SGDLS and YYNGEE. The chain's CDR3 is CASSVKVSTDTQYF. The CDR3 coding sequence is TGTGCCAGCAGCGTAAAGGTTAGCACAGATACGCAGTATTTT. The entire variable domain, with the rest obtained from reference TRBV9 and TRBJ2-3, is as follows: DSGVTQTPKHLITATGQRVTLRCSPRSGDLSVYWYQQSLDQGLQFLIQYYNGEERAKGNILERFSAQQFPDLHSELNLSSLELGDSALYFCASSVKVSTDTQYFGPGTRLTVL.

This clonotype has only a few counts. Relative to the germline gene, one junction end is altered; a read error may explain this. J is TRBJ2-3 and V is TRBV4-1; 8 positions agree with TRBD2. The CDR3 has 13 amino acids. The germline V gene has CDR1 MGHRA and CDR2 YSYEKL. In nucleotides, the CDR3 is TGCGCCAGCAGCCAAGGGGAGCTAGCGGGCCTTAATTTT. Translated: CASSQGELAGLNF.

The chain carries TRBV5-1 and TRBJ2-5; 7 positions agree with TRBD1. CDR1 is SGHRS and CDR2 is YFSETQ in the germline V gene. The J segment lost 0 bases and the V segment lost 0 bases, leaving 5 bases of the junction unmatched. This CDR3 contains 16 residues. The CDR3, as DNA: TGCGCCAGCAGCTTGGCCCTCGACAGGGACCAAGAGACCCAGTACTTC. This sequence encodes CASSLALDRDQETQYF.

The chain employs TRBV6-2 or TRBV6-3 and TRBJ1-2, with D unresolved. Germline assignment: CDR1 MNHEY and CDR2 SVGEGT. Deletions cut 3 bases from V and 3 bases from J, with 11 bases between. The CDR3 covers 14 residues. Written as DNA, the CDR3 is TGTGCCAGCAGTTATGGTCCTTTCGACTATGGCTACACCTTC. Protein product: CASSYGPFDYGYTF.

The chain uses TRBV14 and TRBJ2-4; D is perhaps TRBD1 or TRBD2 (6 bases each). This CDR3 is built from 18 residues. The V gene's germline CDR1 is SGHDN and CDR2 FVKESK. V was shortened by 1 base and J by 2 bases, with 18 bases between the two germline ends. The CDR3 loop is CASSQVGGLGGPKNIQYF. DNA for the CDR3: TGTGCCAGCAGCCAAGTAGGAGGGCTAGGGGGGCCCAAAAACATTCAGTACTTC.

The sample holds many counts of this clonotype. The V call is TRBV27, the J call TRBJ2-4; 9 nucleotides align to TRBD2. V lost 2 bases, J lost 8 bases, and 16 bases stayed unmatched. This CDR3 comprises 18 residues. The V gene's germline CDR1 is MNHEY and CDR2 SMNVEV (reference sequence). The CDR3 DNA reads TGTGCCAGCAGTTTACGAATCGGGCGGGGGGGTCTTGTCGACATTCAGTACTTC. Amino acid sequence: CASSLRIGRGGLVDIQYF.

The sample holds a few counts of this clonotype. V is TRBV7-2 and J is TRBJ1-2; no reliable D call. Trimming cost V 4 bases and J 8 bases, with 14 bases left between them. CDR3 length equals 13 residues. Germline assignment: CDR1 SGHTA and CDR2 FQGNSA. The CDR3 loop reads CASSSFNSHGYTF. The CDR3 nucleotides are TGTGCCAGCAGCTCCTTTAACAGCCACGGCTACACCTTC.

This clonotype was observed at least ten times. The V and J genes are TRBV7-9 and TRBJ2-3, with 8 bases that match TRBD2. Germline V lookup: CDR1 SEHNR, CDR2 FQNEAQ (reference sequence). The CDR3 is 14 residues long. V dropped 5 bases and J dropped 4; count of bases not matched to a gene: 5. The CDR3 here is CASSGGLGADTQYF. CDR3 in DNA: TGTGCCAGCAGCGGGGGACTAGGGGCAGATACGCAGTATTTT.

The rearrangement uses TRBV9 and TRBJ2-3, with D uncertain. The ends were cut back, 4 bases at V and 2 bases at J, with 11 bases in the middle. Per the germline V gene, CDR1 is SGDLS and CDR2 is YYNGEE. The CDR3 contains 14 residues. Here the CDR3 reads CASSLDRFTDTQYF. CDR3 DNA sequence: TGTGCCAGCAGCCTCGATAGGTTCACAGATACGCAGTATTTT.

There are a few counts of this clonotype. CDR3 sequence reads: CSARDLRQQETQYF. The CDR3 DNA is TGCAGTGCTAGAGATCTACGGCAGCAAGAGACCCAGTACTTC. The genes are TRBV20-1 and TRBJ2-5, with unresolved D. The germline CDR1 and CDR2 sequences are DFQATT and SNEGSKA (reference sequence). V was cut by 0 bases and J by 2 bases, with 10 bases left in between. The CDR3 is 14 amino acids.

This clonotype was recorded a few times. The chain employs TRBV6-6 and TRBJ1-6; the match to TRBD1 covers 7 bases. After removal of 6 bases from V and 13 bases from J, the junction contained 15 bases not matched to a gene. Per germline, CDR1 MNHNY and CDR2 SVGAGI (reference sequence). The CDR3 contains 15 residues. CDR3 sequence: CASRSPGQNLFPLHF. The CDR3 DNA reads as TGTGCCAGCAGGTCACCGGGACAGAATTTATTTCCCCTCCACTTT.